The sequence of this TCR beta chain was determined in a study of blood T cells in healthy people across ages. PCR was performed a second time for about 7 to 12 cycles using a sample-barcoded 5' primer and a J-beta primer mix. TCRdb re-analysed the 5' RACE reads in MiXCR, keeping a single row per CDR3 protein. The sample holds roughly 680,000 distinct CDR3 sequences; approximately 50% are singletons and the top ten take 30% to 40%. Germline V gives CDR1 SGHTA, CDR2 FQGTGA. The CDR3 loop spans 17 amino acids. V lost 1 base and J lost 0; bases outside the gene matches: 5. This clonotype was seen just once.

The receptor was derived from a woman aged 55-75 years in good health. V usage is TRBV7-3 and J usage is TRBJ2-1; 8 nucleotides line up with TRBD2. The sequencing input was blood. The DNA of the CDR3 is TGTGCCAGCAGCTTAATTCCCAGCGGGAGCTCCTACAATGAGCAGTTCTTC. It is translated as CASSLIPSGSSYNEQFF. The whole variable domain, filled in from reference TRBV7-3 and TRBJ2-1, reads GAGVSQTPSNKVTEKGKYVELRCDPISGHTALYWYRQSLGQGPEFLIYFQGTGAADDSGLPNDRFFAVRPEGSVSTLKIQRTERGDSAVYLCASSLIPSGSSYNEQFFGPGTRLTVL.